This TCR beta chain was sequenced during a study of CD8+CD57+ T cells in acquired aplastic anemia. Study-wide background: Each DNA sample taken from sorted CD4+ and CD8+ cells came to approximately 3.3 ug on average.

Concerning this clonotype itself: Germline and junction disagree at one end, which may indicate a read error.

Genomic DNA templated the TCR beta VDJ and CDR3 profiling. One entry per CDR3 protein, called by TCRdb with MiXCR from the reads. In the table there are approximately 380,000 distinct CDR3 sequences, approximately 70% of which are singletons. Germline values: CDR1 SGHDN, CDR2 FVKESK. This CDR3 comprises 15 residues. Source material: sorted CD4+, CD8+, or CD8+CD57+ T cells (not recorded which) from PBMCs. This rearrangement joins TRBV14 to TRBJ1-1; D not certain. The sequence came from a human donor in good health, serving as a control. The CDR3 DNA is TGTGCCAGCAGTCTAGGGCCGTACAAAAACATTCAGTATCTCTTT. Translated, it gives CASSLGPYKNIQYLF.